Below, 9 T cell receptor beta chains from the same sample are listed, as sequenced in a study of shared clonotypes between healthy human individuals. Data came from immunoSEQ multiplex PCR; TCRdb stores just in-frame clones and leaves some out. The sample consists of 2 million to 2.5 million clones, approximately 94% of them appearing once. The sample comprised naive CD4+ T cells sorted from blood. Subset specified: CD45RA+ positively selected. The source is a young man in good health.

The V call is TRBV2, the J call TRBJ1-5; 7 nucleotides agree with TRBD1. CDR1 is SNHLY and CDR2 is FYNNEI in the germline V gene. V lost 5 bases, J lost 0 bases, and 7 bases stayed unmatched. The CDR3 has 16 amino acids. The CDR3 DNA reads TGTGCCAGCAGTAACGGGACAGCGAATAGCAATCAGCCCCAGCATTTT. Its protein product is CASSNGTANSNQPQHF.

The chain links TRBV15 to TRBJ1-1; tentative D call: TRBD1 (5 bases). V shed 1 base and J shed 3 bases, with 9 bases lying between them. In germline, CDR1 is LNHNV, CDR2 YYDKDF (reference sequence). The CDR3 extends over 14 amino acids. CDR3 DNA sequence: TGTGCCACCAGCAGAGGCCAGGGACACACTGAAGCTTTCTTT. Translated: CATSRGQGHTEAFF.

In nucleotides, the CDR3 is TGTGCCAGCAAGCTCCGGGCCCGGGAGACCCAGTACTTC. Translation: CASKLRARETQYF. The rearrangement uses TRBV7-8 and TRBJ2-5; D is ambiguous. With 7 bases removed from V and 5 bases from J, the gap between germline ends came to 14 bases. Germline V gene sequence: CDR1 SGHVS, CDR2 FQNEAQ. This CDR3 spans 13 amino acids. Together with reference TRBV7-8 and TRBJ2-5, the CDR3 gives the full variable domain: GAGVSQSPRYKVAKRGQDVALRCDPISGHVSLFWYQQALGQGPEFLTYFQNEAQLDKSGLPSDRFFAERPEGSVSTLKIQRTQQEDSAVYLCASKLRARETQYFGPGTRLLVL.

The genes are TRBV4-1 and TRBJ1-3; the match to TRBD1 covers 9 bases. J lost 4 bases, V lost 2 bases, and 9 bases had no gene match. Germline V gene sequence: CDR1 MGHRA, CDR2 YSYEKL. CDR3 length: 17 amino acids. DNA for the CDR3: TGCGCCAGCAGCCAAATACTAACAGGGGGCATCGGAAACACCATATATTTT. Amino acids: CASSQILTGGIGNTIYF.

This clone has just one count. The chain uses TRBV30 and TRBJ1-2; maybe TRBD1 (5 bases). The V and J ends lost 4 bases and 8 bases respectively, with 17 bases between them. The CDR3 totals 13 residues. Germline CDR1 and CDR2: GTSNPN and SVGIG (reference sequence). In DNA form, the CDR3 reads TGTGCCTGGACGTCTAGCGGGGGAGGCGGCTACACCTTC. Translated, it gives CAWTSSGGGGYTF.

About this clone: Other DNA sequences in this specimen translate into the identical CDR3. CDR3 region: CASSYSGQGFYEQYF. In nucleotides, the CDR3 is TGTGCCAGCAGTTACTCGGGACAGGGGTTCTACGAGCAGTACTTC. This rearrangement joins TRBV6-5 to TRBJ2-7; 10 positions match TRBD1. This CDR3 is 15 amino acids long. J lost 3 bases, V lost 0 bases, and 2 bases had no gene match. Looked up from germline, CDR1 is MNHEY and CDR2 is SVGAGI.

As regards this clone: Other DNA sequences in the same sample also yield this CDR3. The chain combines TRBV11-2 with TRBJ2-7, with D uncertain. The V gene's germline CDR1 is SGHAT and CDR2 FQNNGV. Trimming pared 0 bases from V and 3 bases from J, leaving 3 bases between. The CDR3 spans 12 residues. The CDR3 loop reads CASSLDVYEQYF. The DNA of the CDR3 is TGTGCCAGCAGCTTAGATGTCTACGAGCAGTACTTC.

This sequence joins TRBV7-2 and TRBJ2-3, with TRBD2 matching over 11 bases. Germline assignment: CDR1 SGHTA and CDR2 FQGNSA. CDR3 length: 15 amino acids. With 6 bases clipped from V and 3 bases from J, the junction kept 5 bases outside the gene matches. The CDR3 loop is CASRSGLADTDTQYF. In nucleotides, the CDR3 is TGTGCCAGCAGGTCGGGACTAGCGGATACAGATACGCAGTATTTT.

This clone has a single count. The gene calls are TRBV29-1 and TRBJ2-5, with 8 bases that match TRBD1. Germline trimming cut 7 bases from V and 2 bases from J; bases unmatched to any gene: 6. Germline V gene data show CDR1 as SQVTM and CDR2 as ANQGSEA. The CDR3 runs to 13 residues. CDR3 protein: CSARQGNQETQYF. In nucleotides, the CDR3 is TGCAGCGCTAGACAGGGGAATCAAGAGACCCAGTACTTC.